This T cell receptor (beta chain) emerged from a study of identical twins (TCRdb year 2016). Background on the whole study: The study deep-sequenced TCR alpha and beta repertoires from monozygotic twins, unrelated adults of various ages and cord blood to test whether fetal clonotypes persist. To rule out contamination, replicate twin experiments were performed at different times with different library preparation protocols.

V is cut by 4 bases and J by 6 bases, and the space between the germline ends is 8 bases. The germline V gene encodes CDR1 SGHRS and CDR2 YFSETQ. From the cysteine up to the phenylalanine, the CDR3 has a length of 13 residues. The kept DNA is CDR3 alone, 39 bases in frame from the first base. Every donor in the study was a healthy Caucasian. The twin cohort consisted of three pairs of female monozygotic twins, all aged about 18 to 30 years. Positive isolation kits from Invitrogen were used to isolate CD4+ and CD8+ T cell populations. The library relied on 5' RACE. The sample was run on an Illumina HiSeq 2000. Template switching added a universal primer binding site, and the final cDNA carried a unique molecular identifier that allowed TCR cDNA molecules to be counted accurately. Specific primers in the conserved constant-segment region were used to synthesize first-strand cDNA for the TCR alpha and beta chains. To control for contamination, every cDNA library was double barcoded, receiving both a SMART-Mk sample barcode and Illumina barcodes. TruSeq adapter sequences and Illumina sample barcodes were added in two successive PCR steps. The Illumina HiSeq platform was used with custom primers to sequence TCR alpha and beta cDNA libraries. The authors' pipeline ran thus. MiGEC processed the raw reads to extract unique molecular identifiers, while MiXCR was used to determine the CDR3 positions. For each individual, recombination models were inferred using an EM algorithm with the repgenHMM and IGoR tools. Shared clonotypes were analyzed with the tcR package in R, and sharing was normalized by the product of cloneset sizes. To study raw recombination without the effects of thymic and clonal selection, out-of-frame nonproductive sequences were analyzed. The public sequencing data were trimmed at Q25 with fastp and processed into clonotypes with MiXCR by TCRdb, which kept only in-frame beta chains. Records with the same CDR3 protein are collapsed into one entry carrying the most frequent genes and DNA. TCRdb, not the original authors, processed these V and J calls. Present in this sample are about 530,000 distinct CDR3 sequences, about 15% of which were seen just once. The top ten hold 0.44% of the sample.

This clonotype was observed a few times. Its antigen remains unidentified. No base quality values were provided; no much bigger clone lies one nucleotide off. Results and caveats for the whole study, not just this receptor: Because the same donors could not be followed over many years, conclusions were based on cross-sectional statistical analysis. Abundant cord blood beta clonotypes had fewer insertions, young adult naive repertoires showed a similar but weaker trend, and memory repertoires showed no such trend. Compared with coincidental sharing between unrelated individuals, an excess of low generation-probability sequences was observed among out-of-frame TCR alpha sequences shared between twins. The excess sharing between twins in beta out-of-frame sequences was weaker because fewer shared sequences reduced the signal-to-noise ratio. Invariant T cells such as MAIT and iNKT could partly confound zero-insertion analyses, although diverse VJ usage argued against such confounding for most clonotypes. In monozygotic twins, recombination models systematically underestimated out-of-frame TCR alpha sharing, but the models matched the sharing seen between unrelated individuals.

The same data also contributed to another study, on yellow fever vaccine responses in identical twins. As that second paper reports: The authors reported that the T cell response to vaccination in identical twins appeared partly convergent and partly personalized. The study precisely tracked vaccine-responding T cell clones in identical twins.

Recombination linked TRBV5-1 to TRBJ2-6, with the D segment identity uncertain. The sequencing input was CD4+ T cells sorted from blood. The receptor was derived from a woman between 18 and 29 years old in good health. CDR3 sequence: CASSPSEANVLTF. The DNA sequence is TGCGCCAGCAGCCCCTCAGAGGCCAACGTCCTGACTTTC.